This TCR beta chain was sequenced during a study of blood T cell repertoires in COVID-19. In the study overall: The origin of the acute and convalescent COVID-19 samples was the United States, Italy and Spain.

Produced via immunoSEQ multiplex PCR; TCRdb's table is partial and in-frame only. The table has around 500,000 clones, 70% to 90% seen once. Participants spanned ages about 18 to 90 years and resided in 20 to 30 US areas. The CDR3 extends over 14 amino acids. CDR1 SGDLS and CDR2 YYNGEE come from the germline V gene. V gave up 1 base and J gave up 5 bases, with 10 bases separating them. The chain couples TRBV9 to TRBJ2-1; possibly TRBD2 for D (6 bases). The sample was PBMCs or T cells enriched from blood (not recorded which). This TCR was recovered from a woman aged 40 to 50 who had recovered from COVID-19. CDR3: CASSVRWGDNEQFF. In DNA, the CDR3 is TGTGCCAGCAGCGTACGCTGGGGGGACAATGAGCAGTTCTTC.